This T cell receptor (beta chain) stems from a study of graft-versus-host responses after intestinal transplantation. Study results and caveats: Recipient-marrow GvH clones were detected, some having first appeared in ileum or blood.

Sequencing used immunoSEQ multiplex PCR; TCRdb keeps in-frame clones, though not all of them. This sample has about 85,000 clones; 80% to 95% occur once, and the top ten carry about 8%. The germline gives CDR1 SEHNR, CDR2 FQNEAQ (reference sequence). The CDR3 has 16 residues. V lost 2 bases, J lost 6 bases, and 7 bases stayed unmatched. Of note for this clone: Its antigen is undetermined.

The TCR comes from a human donor who was the organ donor for an intestinal transplant. J is TRBJ2-2 and V is TRBV7-9; 9 positions agree with TRBD1. Sample: unstimulated CD8+ T cells sorted from spleen or lymph node cells, taken before transplant. Here the CDR3 DNA reads TGTGCCAGCAGCTTACCTACGACAGGGGGGTCCGGGGAGCTGTTTTTT. This gives the protein CASSLPTTGGSGELFF.